Presented here are 30 T cell receptor beta chains from one specimen sequenced in a study of blood T cell repertoires in COVID-19. TCRdb keeps only in-frame clones here, not all; method: immunoSEQ multiplex PCR. The repertoire consists of about 170,000 clones, with more than 70% occurring once and the leading ten covering approximately 18%. Sequencing was performed on peripheral blood. The receptors were sampled from an older woman who had recovered from COVID-19.

The chain joins TRBV5-5 to TRBJ2-2; the match to TRBD2 covers 10 bases. The CDR3 is 18 residues long. CDR1 and CDR2 from the germline V gene are SGHKS and YYEKEE (reference sequence). With 1 base clipped from V and 7 bases from J, the junction kept 13 bases outside the gene matches. The CDR3 bases are TGTGCCAGCAGCTTGTCGGTAGCGGGGGGTGAAGTCAGCGGGGAGCTGTTTTTT. Translation: CASSLSVAGGEVSGELFF.

This clone has a single count. J is TRBJ2-5 and V is TRBV2; no definite D call. The CDR3 contains 11 residues. Germline CDR1 reads SNHLY; CDR2 reads FYNNEI. The V end lost 7 bases, the J end lost 5 bases, and 8 bases lay between the germline ends. In nucleotides, the CDR3 is TGTGCCAGCATCCTCGGGGAGACCCAGTACTTC. Protein sequence: CASILGETQYF.

This clone came up once. The J gene is TRBJ2-7, the V gene TRBV27; 8 bases are shared with TRBD2. The CDR3 is made up of 17 amino acids. With V trimmed by 7 bases and J by 4 bases, 18 bases remained unmatched. CDR1 and CDR2 (germline): MNHEY, SMNVEV (reference sequence). The CDR3 coding sequence is TGTGCCAGCAATCCGGGGGGGGCGGGGGCCACGGGGTACGAGCAGTACTTC. Its protein product is CASNPGGAGATGYEQYF.

The chain links TRBV5-1 to TRBJ2-2; 13 nucleotides agree with TRBD2. V lost 5 bases, J lost 8 bases, and 9 bases stayed unmatched. The CDR3 totals 16 residues. CDR1 SGHRS and CDR2 YFSETQ come from the germline V gene. The CDR3 here is CASSYGLAGDLGELFF. The CDR3 DNA follows: TGCGCCAGCAGTTACGGACTAGCGGGGGATCTTGGGGAGCTGTTTTTT.

The J gene is TRBJ1-1, the V gene TRBV10-1, with 8 nucleotides matching TRBD1. The germline V gene encodes CDR1 WNHNN and CDR2 SYGVQD (reference sequence). CDR3 length equals 13 residues. J was trimmed by 4 bases and V by 6 bases; bases with no gene match: 4. The CDR3 loop reads CASRLDRGTEAFF. The CDR3 nucleotides read TGCGCCAGCAGACTCGACAGGGGCACTGAAGCTTTCTTT.

V usage is TRBV25-1 and J usage is TRBJ2-3; D gene uncertain. The V end lost 3 bases, the J end lost 6 bases, and 10 bases lay between the germline ends. Germline loops: CDR1 MGHDK, CDR2 SYGVNS. The CDR3 consists of 13 residues. The CDR3 DNA is TGTGCCAGCAGTGACCCCCCGCGGGATACGCAGTATTTT. Translated: CASSDPPRDTQYF. The full variable domain, in which reference TRBV25-1 and TRBJ2-3 provide the parts outside the CDR3, is EADIYQTPRYLVIGTGKKITLECSQTMGHDKMYWYQQDPGMELHLIHYSYGVNSTEKGDLSSESTVSRIRTEHFPLTLESARPSHTSQYLCASSDPPRDTQYFGPGTRLTVL.

The rearrangement uses TRBV7-3 and TRBJ2-1, with 9 bases aligning to TRBD2. Trimming took 5 bases from V and 9 from J; bases not matched to a gene: 2. Germline V CDR1 and CDR2: SGHTA, FQGTGA. The CDR3 consists of 12 residues. The CDR3 spells CASSQLAGEQFF. The CDR3 region has the DNA TGTGCCAGCAGCCAACTAGCGGGTGAGCAGTTCTTC.

This rearrangement joins TRBV7-6 to TRBJ2-3; weak D call: TRBD2 (5 bases). CDR3 length: 17 residues. V lost 1 base to trimming and J lost 0 bases, with 14 bases between them. Germline V gives CDR1 SGHVS, CDR2 FNYEAQ. CDR3 region: CASSLVPRASSTDTQYF. The DNA of the CDR3 is TGTGCCAGCAGCTTAGTCCCGCGGGCTTCGAGCACAGATACGCAGTATTTT.

V is TRBV7-2 and J is TRBJ1-1; the D is unclear. V was clipped by 5 bases and J by 4 bases, with 14 bases between them. Germline CDR1 and CDR2: SGHTA and FQGNSA. The CDR3 runs 14 residues. CDR3 bases: TGTGCCAGCAGCAAAGCAGGTGGTGGCACTGAAGCTTTCTTT. Amino acids: CASSKAGGGTEAFF.

The chain employs TRBV28 and TRBJ1-1; D unclear. CDR3 length: 13 residues. V was clipped by 2 bases and J by 6 bases, with 10 bases between them. Germline lookup yields CDR1 MDHEN and CDR2 SYDVKM. CDR3 protein: CASSLGGISEAFF. CDR3 DNA: TGTGCCAGCAGTTTAGGAGGGATATCTGAAGCTTTCTTT.

The rearrangement links TRBV5-5 to TRBJ2-7; D might be TRBD2 (6 bases). The CDR3 sequence is 14 residues long. Per germline, CDR1 SGHKS and CDR2 YYEKEE (reference sequence). Deletions cut 0 bases from V and 9 bases from J, with 16 bases between. CDR3 in amino acids: CASSLGGTFGVQYF. CDR3 DNA sequence: TGTGCCAGCAGCTTGGGCGGGACCTTTGGGGTGCAGTACTTC. The whole variable domain, filled in from reference TRBV5-5 and TRBJ2-7, reads DAGVTQSPTHLIKTRGQQVTLRCSPISGHKSVSWYQQVLGQGPQFIFQYYEKEERGRGNFPDRFSARQFPNYSSELNVNALLLGDSALYLCASSLGGTFGVQYFGPGTRLTVT.

The chain uses TRBV7-9 and TRBJ2-7; D is undetermined. The CDR3 totals 13 residues. The germline CDR1 and CDR2 sequences are SEHNR and FQNEAQ (reference sequence). Trimming left V 4 bases short and J 2 bases short, with 9 bases between. The CDR3 region has the DNA TGTGCCAGCAGCTATCTGGCCACCTACGAGCAGTACTTC. Residues: CASSYLATYEQYF.

The V and J genes are TRBV6-5 and TRBJ1-1; tentatively, D is TRBD1 (6 bases). V was shortened by 7 bases and J by 0 bases, with 12 bases between the two germline ends. This CDR3 is 14 amino acids long. Looked up from germline, CDR1 is MNHEY and CDR2 is SVGAGI. DNA for the CDR3: TGTGCCAGCATGGTTTGGGGGCTGAACACTGAAGCTTTCTTT. This gives the protein CASMVWGLNTEAFF.

This chain links TRBV6-5 with TRBJ2-3; 7 bases agree with TRBD2. The J segment lost 5 bases and the V segment lost 7 bases, leaving 6 bases of the junction unmatched. The CDR3 loop spans 13 amino acids. Germline assignment: CDR1 MNHEY and CDR2 SVGAGI. CDR3 amino acids: CASTFPGGDTQYF. CDR3 nucleotide sequence: TGTGCCAGCACCTTCCCGGGGGGAGATACGCAGTATTTT.

The DNA of the CDR3 is TGTGCCAGCTCACCATTAGGGACATCCGTCACTTTCTTT. Protein sequence: CASSPLGTSVTFF. The chain has TRBV18 and TRBJ1-1; TRBD1 is a possible D gene (6 bases). Germline CDR1 KGHSH, CDR2 LQKENI. V lost 2 bases and J lost 12, with 16 bases in between. This CDR3 spans 13 amino acids.

This clone was counted a single time. V is TRBV10-3 and J is TRBJ1-1; 8 nucleotides agree with TRBD1. This CDR3 is built from 15 residues. The germline V gene has CDR1 ENHRY and CDR2 SYGVKD. The ends lost 3 bases at V and 4 bases at J; junction bases unmatched: 7. The CDR3 spells CAISDLYRGGTEAFF. The CDR3 nucleotides read TGTGCCATCAGTGACCTGTACAGGGGGGGCACTGAAGCTTTCTTT.

This clone came up a few times. This chain uses TRBV7-3 with TRBJ2-2; tentatively, D is TRBD2 (5 bases). The CDR3 loop spans 16 amino acids. V gave up 5 bases and J gave up 5 bases, with 18 bases separating them. The germline V gene has CDR1 SGHTA and CDR2 FQGTGA. Here the CDR3 DNA reads TGTGCCAGCAGCCTAGCTGGTAGCGAGACAACCGGGGAGCTGTTTTTT. This translates into CASSLAGSETTGELFF. The full variable domain, with the rest looked up from reference TRBV7-3 and TRBJ2-2, is GAGVSQTPSNKVTEKGKYVELRCDPISGHTALYWYRQSLGQGPEFLIYFQGTGAADDSGLPNDRFFAVRPEGSVSTLKIQRTERGDSAVYLCASSLAGSETTGELFFGEGSRLTVL.

The V and J genes are TRBV10-3 and TRBJ1-5; possibly TRBD1 for D (6 bases). The CDR3 covers 13 residues. Germline loops: CDR1 ENHRY, CDR2 SYGVKD. Deletions cut 10 bases from V and 6 bases from J, with 16 bases between. The CDR3 here is CATHAGVGQPQHF. DNA for the CDR3: TGTGCCACCCACGCAGGGGTCGGTCAGCCCCAGCATTTT.

This chain uses TRBV5-8 with TRBJ1-1; weak D call: TRBD1 (5 bases). CDR1 is SGHTS, CDR2 YDEGEE, per germline. The CDR3 consists of 11 residues. Trimming shortened V by 0 bases and J by 10 bases, and 7 bases separated the two germline ends. CDR3 sequence: CASSLVGGAFF. The CDR3 DNA reads TGTGCCAGCAGCTTGGTGGGGGGAGCTTTCTTT. Complete variable domain (other parts from reference TRBV5-8 and TRBJ1-1): EAGVTQSPTHLIKTRGQQATLRCSPISGHTSVYWYQQALGLGLQFLLWYDEGEERNRGNFPPRFSGRQFPNYSSELNVNALELEDSALYLCASSLVGGAFFGQGTRLTVV.

This CDR3 is CASSPGRTYEQYF. The CDR3, as DNA: TGTGCCAGCAGCCCGGGTCGCACCTACGAGCAGTACTTC. The chain combines TRBV7-2 with TRBJ2-7, with D unclear. The germline CDR1 and CDR2 sequences are SGHTA and FQGNSA. The CDR3 is made up of 13 amino acids. V lost 5 bases, J lost 2 bases, and 10 bases lay in between.

This chain uses TRBV5-1 with TRBJ2-7, with 9 nucleotides matching TRBD1. Unmatched junction bases numbered 3, after V lost 0 bases and J lost 2 bases. This CDR3 spans 15 amino acids. Germline values: CDR1 SGHRS, CDR2 YFSETQ. The chain's CDR3 is CASSLVTGGAYEQYF. In nucleotides, the CDR3 is TGCGCCAGCAGCTTGGTGACAGGGGGTGCCTACGAGCAGTACTTC.

As regards this clone: Distinct nucleotide sequences in the sample also encode this CDR3. The chain links TRBV18 to TRBJ1-5; a possible D gene is TRBD1 (6 bases). The CDR3 length is 15 residues. The V gene lost 2 bases and the J gene lost 3 bases, with 11 bases spanning the gap. From germline, CDR1 is KGHSH and CDR2 LQKENI. For the CDR3, the DNA is TGTGCCAGCTCACCAGGTGGGGGCCCCAATCAGCCCCAGCATTTT. Amino acids: CASSPGGGPNQPQHF.

This clone came up a few times. Other nucleotide sequences in the sample specify the same CDR3. The chain couples TRBV7-9 to TRBJ1-4, with 8 bases lining up with TRBD1. CDR3 length equals 14 residues. Per germline, CDR1 SEHNR and CDR2 FQNEAQ (reference sequence). Germline trimming cut 2 bases from V and 5 bases from J; bases unmatched to any gene: 1. As DNA, the CDR3 is TGTGCCAGCAGCTTACGACAGGGGAATGAAAAACTGTTTTTT. This gives the protein CASSLRQGNEKLFF.

This chain joins TRBV3-1 (or the pseudogene TRBV3-2) and TRBJ2-7; the match to TRBD1 covers 12 bases. CDR3 length: 18 amino acids. CDR1 and CDR2 (germline): LGHDT, YNNKEL (reference sequence). Trimming at V came to 2 bases and at J to 3 bases, leaving 11 bases not matched to a gene. CDR3 loop: CASSQWGTGGWSGYEQYF. DNA of the CDR3: TGTGCCAGCAGCCAATGGGGGACAGGGGGCTGGAGCGGCTACGAGCAGTACTTC.

The chain carries TRBV24-1 and TRBJ2-7; 9 positions match TRBD1. The CDR3 has 15 residues. Per germline, CDR1 KGHDR and CDR2 SFDVKD. V lost 3 bases and J lost 4; bases outside the gene matches: 6. CDR3 nucleotides: TGTGCCACCAGTGATACCCGGGACAGGGAGTACGAGCAGTACTTC. This encodes CATSDTRDREYEQYF.

The chain has TRBV4-1 and TRBJ2-1; tentative D call: TRBD2 (6 bases). Trimming removed 2 bases from V and 8 bases from J, with 19 bases in between. Germline lookup yields CDR1 MGHRA and CDR2 YSYEKL. The CDR3 length is 16 residues. CDR3 sequence reads: CASSQPTARSGHEQFF. The CDR3 coding sequence is TGCGCCAGCAGCCAACCCACAGCACGGAGCGGGCATGAGCAGTTCTTC.

The chain is built from TRBV13 and TRBJ1-3; D is perhaps TRBD1 (5 bases). Trimming cost V 4 bases and J 3 bases, with 13 bases left between them. CDR3 length: 15 residues. The germline CDR1 and CDR2 sequences are PRHDT and FYEKMQ (reference sequence). CDR3 residues: CASSSPRRGGNTIYF. As DNA, the CDR3 is TGTGCCAGCAGCTCCCCGAGGAGGGGTGGAAACACCATATATTTT.

J is TRBJ1-3 and V is TRBV5-4; tentative D call: TRBD1 (6 bases). The germline V gene encodes CDR1 SGHNT and CDR2 YYREEE (reference sequence). Trimming removed 4 bases from V and 3 bases from J, with 17 bases in between. CDR3 length: 16 residues. The CDR3 DNA follows: TGTGCCAGCAGCGCCGGGACATCCCGGCGTGGAAACACCATATATTTT. The encoded protein is CASSAGTSRRGNTIYF.

The rearrangement links TRBV19 to TRBJ2-1; D remains ambiguous. The germline V and J ends were trimmed by 1 base and 8 bases, with 21 bases remaining between them. The length of the CDR3 is 17 residues. The V gene's germline CDR1 is LNHDA and CDR2 SQIVND (reference sequence). The DNA of the CDR3 is TGTGCCAGTAGTATAGGGGCCCCCCTTCCCCCCGGCGATGAGCAGTTCTTC. This gives the protein CASSIGAPLPPGDEQFF.

The chain is built from TRBV27 and TRBJ2-3, with D perhaps matching TRBD2 (7 bases). Per the germline V gene, CDR1 is MNHEY and CDR2 is SMNVEV (reference sequence). This CDR3 is built from 14 residues. Trimming left V 7 bases short and J 2 bases short, with 13 bases between. The CDR3 nucleotides are TGTGCCAGCACCCCGCGGGGGCCCACAGATACGCAGTATTTT. This gives the protein CASTPRGPTDTQYF.